A single sample gave rise to the 16 T cell receptor beta chains below, sequenced in a study of blood T cell repertoires in COVID-19. Generated by immunoSEQ multiplex PCR, the TCRdb table keeps only in-frame clones and is missing some. This sample carries under 200,000 clones, around nine tenths of them seen once, and the ten largest clones take 2.5% to 4%. Sequencing was carried out using peripheral blood. These receptors all come from a man between 65 and 85 years old with acute or convalescent COVID-19.

This clone appeared a single time. This chain uses TRBV28 with TRBJ1-6; 10 positions match TRBD1. V lost 1 base, J lost 10 bases, and 10 bases stayed unmatched. The CDR3 consists of 17 residues. Germline CDR1 reads MDHEN; CDR2 reads SYDVKM. CDR3 bases: TGTGCCAGCAGTTTATTTACGGGACAGGGGTTGGCCTCACCCCTCCACTTT. It yields the protein CASSLFTGQGLASPLHF.

The CDR3 nucleotides read TGTGCCAGCAGCACCCGGGGGTGGGAGACCCAGTACTTC. Protein sequence: CASSTRGWETQYF. V is TRBV5-4 and J is TRBJ2-5; D perhaps matches TRBD2 (6 bases). Per the germline V gene, CDR1 is SGHNT and CDR2 is YYREEE (reference sequence). V shed 4 bases and J shed 5 bases, with 12 bases lying between them. This CDR3 has 13 residues. Full variable domain (rest looked up from reference TRBV5-4 and TRBJ2-5): ETGVTQSPTHLIKTRGQQVTLRCSSQSGHNTVSWYQQALGQGPQFIFQYYREEENGRGNFPPRFSGLQFPNYSSELNVNALELDDSALYLCASSTRGWETQYFGPGTRLLVL.

The V and J genes are TRBV15 and TRBJ2-7; D is possibly TRBD2 (5 bases). Trimming removed 1 base at V and 4 bases at J, with 11 bases between. The CDR3 has 14 residues. From germline, CDR1 is LNHNV and CDR2 YYDKDF (reference sequence). CDR3 residues: CATSRVIAQYEQYF. The CDR3 DNA reads TGTGCCACCAGCAGAGTAATAGCGCAATACGAGCAGTACTTC.

The J gene is TRBJ2-3, the V gene TRBV10-3, with 9 bases that match TRBD1. The V and J ends lost 4 bases and 0 bases, in that order; junction bases with no gene match: 2. In germline, CDR1 is ENHRY, CDR2 SYGVKD. The CDR3 spans 15 residues. CDR3 residues: CAISGGQGSTDTQYF. As DNA, the CDR3 is TGTGCCATCAGTGGGGGACAGGGAAGCACAGATACGCAGTATTTT.

CDR3 sequence reads: CASIALRGSSGNTIYF. The CDR3 DNA sequence: TGTGCCAGCATCGCCCTTCGGGGTAGCTCTGGAAACACCATATATTTT. The chain uses TRBV7-9 and TRBJ1-3; D uncertain. Germline V gene data show CDR1 as SEHNR and CDR2 as FQNEAQ (reference sequence). Trimming took 7 bases from V and 0 from J, leaving 16 bases between them. The CDR3 is 16 amino acids.

CDR3 coding DNA: TGTGCCAGCAGCCAGTCAACTATTGAGTTCTTC. The encoded protein is CASSQSTIEFF. V gene TRBV14 combines with J gene TRBJ2-1; D call uncertain. CDR3 size: 11 residues. V lost 3 bases and J 14 bases, leaving 11 bases between the germline ends. In germline, CDR1 is SGHDN, CDR2 FVKESK.

The chain is built from TRBV7-2 and TRBJ2-1, with 16 nucleotides matching TRBD2. The CDR3 spans 19 residues. Germline V gives CDR1 SGHTA, CDR2 FQGNSA. V trimming: 5 bases; J trimming: 3 bases; junction bases outside the gene matches: 10. DNA of the CDR3: TGTGCCAGCAGCCCTAGGGGGACTAGCGGGAGGGGCTTCTACAATGAGCAGTTCTTC. Translated, it gives CASSPRGTSGRGFYNEQFF.

The V call is TRBV19, the J call TRBJ2-7; 7 nucleotides align to TRBD1. V trimming: 10 bases; J trimming: 2 bases; junction bases outside the gene matches: 5. CDR1 and CDR2 from the germline V gene are LNHDA and SQIVND (reference sequence). CDR3 length: 12 residues. The CDR3 spells CATVDRAYEQYF. The CDR3 nucleotides are TGTGCCACCGTAGACAGGGCCTACGAGCAGTACTTC. The full variable domain, its missing parts supplied by reference TRBV19 and TRBJ2-7, is DGGITQSPKYLFRKEGQNVTLSCEQNLNHDAMYWYRQDPGQGLRLIYYSQIVNDFQKGDIAEGYSVSREKKESFPLTVTSAQKNPTAFYLCATVDRAYEQYFGPGTRLTVT.

This CDR3 reads CASSFRGGPYNEQFF. As DNA, the CDR3 is TGTGCCAGCAGCTTCCGCGGGGGCCCCTACAATGAGCAGTTCTTC. The V and J genes are TRBV7-2 and TRBJ2-1; D is possibly TRBD2 (7 bases). CDR1 and CDR2 (germline): SGHTA, FQGNSA. V was pared by 3 bases and J by 2 bases, with 11 bases between. The CDR3 covers 15 residues.

In its sample, this clone was seen once. The chain joins TRBV6-2 or TRBV6-3 to TRBJ1-6; a weak D match, TRBD1 (5 bases). The germline V and J ends were trimmed by 7 bases and 7 bases, with 14 bases remaining between them. The CDR3 loop spans 14 amino acids. The V gene's germline CDR1 is MNHEY and CDR2 SVGEGT. CDR3 residues: CASTPGSSNSPLHF. The CDR3 region has the DNA TGTGCCAGCACCCCAGGGAGTTCGAATTCACCCCTCCACTTT.

The chain recombines TRBV5-5 with TRBJ1-1; D possibly corresponds to TRBD1 (5 bases). V lost 4 bases and J 0 bases, leaving 13 bases between the germline ends. CDR1 is SGHKS and CDR2 is YYEKEE in the germline V gene (reference sequence). CDR3 length: 15 amino acids. CDR3 residues: CASSRYSGVNTEAFF. The CDR3, as DNA: TGTGCCAGCAGCCGTTATTCGGGGGTGAACACTGAAGCTTTCTTT.

This clone was seen a single time. The chain uses TRBV7-2 and TRBJ1-5; 9 bases fit TRBD1. V dropped 5 bases and J dropped 3; count of bases not matched to a gene: 5. The germline V gene encodes CDR1 SGHTA and CDR2 FQGNSA. CDR3 length: 15 amino acids. CDR3 sequence reads: CASSRDRADNQPQHF. CDR3 nucleotides: TGTGCCAGCAGCCGGGACAGGGCGGACAATCAGCCCCAGCATTTT.

V usage is TRBV18 and J usage is TRBJ2-6; D possibly corresponds to TRBD1 (5 bases). V lost 0 bases and J lost 6, with 15 bases in between. Germline V gives CDR1 KGHSH, CDR2 LQKENI. The CDR3 length is 17 residues. The CDR3 protein is CASSPPGRYFEANVLTF. The CDR3 DNA follows: TGTGCCAGCTCACCACCGGGGCGGTATTTCGAGGCCAACGTCCTGACTTTC. Supplemented by reference TRBV18 and TRBJ2-6, the full variable domain reads NAGVMQNPRHLVRRRGQEARLRCSPMKGHSHVYWYRQLPEEGLKFMVYLQKENIIDESGMPKERFSAEFPKEGPSILRIQQVVRGDSAAYFCASSPPGRYFEANVLTFGAGSRLTVL.

The chain uses TRBV18 and TRBJ2-6; D ambiguous. V was clipped by 4 bases and J by 0 bases, with 7 bases between them. CDR3 length equals 15 residues. From germline, CDR1 is KGHSH and CDR2 LQKENI. The CDR3 nucleotides read TGTGCCAGCTCACGGGCGAGCTCTGGGGCCAACGTCCTGACTTTC. Translating gives CASSRASSGANVLTF.

CDR3 nucleotides: TGCGCCAGCAGCTTGGAGGGGACAGGGGGCCCCACTGAAGCTTTCTTT. Translation: CASSLEGTGGPTEAFF. The chain is built from TRBV5-1 and TRBJ1-1; TRBD1 aligns across 12 bases. The CDR3 sequence is 16 residues long. The germline V gene has CDR1 SGHRS and CDR2 YFSETQ. With V trimmed by 0 bases and J by 4 bases, 4 bases remained unmatched.

The chain is built from TRBV14 and TRBJ1-6; TRBD1 matches 9 bases. The germline V gene encodes CDR1 SGHDN and CDR2 FVKESK. CDR3 size: 18 residues. V trimming: 5 bases; J trimming: 2 bases; junction bases outside the gene matches: 10. Here the CDR3 reads CASSIGQGPWAYNSPLHF. The CDR3 DNA is TGTGCCAGCAGCATTGGACAGGGGCCTTGGGCCTATAATTCACCCCTCCACTTT. The full variable domain, rest sourced from reference TRBV14 and TRBJ1-6, is EAGVTQFPSHSVIEKGQTVTLRCDPISGHDNLYWYRRVMGKEIKFLLHFVKESKQDESGMPNNRFLAERTGGTYSTLKVQPAELEDSGVYFCASSIGQGPWAYNSPLHFGNGTRLTVT.